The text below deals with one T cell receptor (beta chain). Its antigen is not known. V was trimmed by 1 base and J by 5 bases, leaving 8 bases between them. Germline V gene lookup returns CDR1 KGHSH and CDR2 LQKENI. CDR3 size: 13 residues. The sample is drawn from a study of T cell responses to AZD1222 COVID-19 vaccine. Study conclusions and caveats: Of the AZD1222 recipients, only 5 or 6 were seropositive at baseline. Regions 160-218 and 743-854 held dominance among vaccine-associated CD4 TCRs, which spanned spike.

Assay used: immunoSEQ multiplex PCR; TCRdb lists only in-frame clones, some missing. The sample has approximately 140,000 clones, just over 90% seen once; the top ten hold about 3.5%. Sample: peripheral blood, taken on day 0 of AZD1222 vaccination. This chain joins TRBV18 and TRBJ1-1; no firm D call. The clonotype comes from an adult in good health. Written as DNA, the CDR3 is TGTGCCAGCTCACCACAGGGTCCAACTGAAGCTTTCTTT. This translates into CASSPQGPTEAFF.